These 5 T cell receptor beta chains originate from one sample sequenced in a study of shared clonotypes between healthy human individuals (dated by TCRdb to about 2020). Library method: the immunoSEQ multiplex PCR assay. TCRdb's version of the immuneACCESS table is confined to in-frame rearrangements and falls short of the full clone set. An unresolved V gene accounts for under half of the shortfall where checked; the remainder is of unknown origin. Across this sample there are about a million clones, with around three quarters seen only once. Of the sample, 1.5% falls within the top ten clones. Sequenced: memory CD4+ T cells sorted from blood. The cell subset or site label, read with the paper, signifies: CD45RA-negative fraction. The receptors were sampled from a man aged 18 to 35 in good health.

This chain uses TRBV28 with TRBJ2-2; D possibly corresponds to TRBD1 (6 bases). Germline-derived CDR1 and CDR2 are MDHEN and SYDVKM. The CDR3 totals 16 residues. The V end was cut by 7 bases, the J end by 2 bases, with 17 bases between. The CDR3 here is CASNVIPGVNTGELFF. For the CDR3, the DNA is TGTGCCAGCAACGTGATTCCAGGGGTCAACACCGGGGAGCTGTTTTTT.

The chain employs TRBV5-1 and TRBJ1-3; perhaps TRBD1 as D (5 bases). The CDR3 loop spans 15 amino acids. V dropped 4 bases and J dropped 4 bases, with 15 bases sitting between them. The germline V gene encodes CDR1 SGHRS and CDR2 YFSETQ. CDR3 in amino acids: CASSRGAEGGNTIYF. The CDR3 bases are TGCGCCAGCAGCAGGGGCGCGGAAGGGGGAAACACCATATATTTT.

The sample holds a few counts of this clone. The gene calls are TRBV18 and TRBJ1-5; no clear D gene. CDR1 and CDR2 (germline): KGHSH, LQKENI. This CDR3 region has 13 residues. V lost 5 bases to trimming and J lost 3 bases, with 8 bases between them. CDR3 coding DNA: TGTGCCAGCTCAGGGCAGTCCAATCAGCCCCAGCATTTT. Its translation is CASSGQSNQPQHF.

The chain recombines TRBV19 with TRBJ2-3; 10 nucleotides agree with TRBD1. This CDR3 is 15 amino acids long. The germline gives CDR1 LNHDA, CDR2 SQIVND (reference sequence). The junction had 7 bases not matched to a gene; V was cut back by 4 bases and J by 6 bases. The CDR3 nucleotides read TGTGCCAGTAGTAACGGAGGACAGGGGGAGGATACGCAGTATTTT. Residues: CASSNGGQGEDTQYF.

The chain is built from TRBV4-1 and TRBJ1-5; D gene uncertain. Germline V gene sequence: CDR1 MGHRA, CDR2 YSYEKL. Trimming left V 1 base short and J 7 bases short, with 11 bases between. The CDR3 is 14 amino acids. CDR3 loop: CASSQGAGVQPQHF. DNA of the CDR3: TGCGCCAGCAGCCAAGGGGCTGGGGTCCAGCCCCAGCATTTT.